The present T cell receptor (beta chain) was sequenced within a study of shared clonotypes between healthy human individuals. With regard to this clone: The target antigen is unknown. With a much larger clone just one base away, this may be a read error.

Findings of the study overall: Clonotype sharing among donors was thought likely to change with sequencing depth.

The CDR3 runs to 12 residues. Germline V gives CDR1 SGHTA, CDR2 FQGNSA. V shed 5 bases and J shed 2 bases, with 6 bases lying between them. The table came from immunoSEQ multiplex PCR; TCRdb's copy has only in-frame clones and leaves some out. The data contain 1,100,000 or so clones, 75% to 80% of them singletons. The genes are TRBV7-2 and TRBJ1-2; unclear D gene. The TCR sequence derives from a young man in good health. Some clones in this sample may be carry-over from other donors' samples. Specimen: memory CD4+ T cells from PBMCs. Subset: CD45RA-negative fraction. CDR3 amino acids: CASSRDNYGYTF. In DNA, the CDR3 is TGTGCCAGCAGCCGAGACAACTATGGCTACACCTTC.